This TCR beta chain was identified during a study of cytomegalovirus exposure and HLA in healthy donors. General study points: Published work reported that the classifier diagnosed cytomegalovirus status with high specificity and sensitivity.

The CDR3 has 15 residues. CDR1 LNHDA and CDR2 SQIVND come from the germline V gene (reference sequence). Trimming cost V 4 bases and J 3 bases, with 13 bases left between them. Concerning this clone itself: Antigen specificity is unknown.

PCR involved 60 Vbeta and 13 Jbeta primers. Profiling relied on immunoSEQ multiplex PCR, and the TCRdb table lists in-frame clones only, not all of them. The sample has 140,000 to 150,000 clones; 65% to 85% are singletons. This chain connects TRBV19 to TRBJ1-5; D perhaps matches TRBD1 (5 bases). Sequencing used PBMCs. The receptor comes from a male donor in good health and CMV-seronegative. DNA for the CDR3: TGTGCCAGTAGTACCCCGGGGGTACCCAATCAGCCCCAGCATTTT. Translated: CASSTPGVPNQPQHF.